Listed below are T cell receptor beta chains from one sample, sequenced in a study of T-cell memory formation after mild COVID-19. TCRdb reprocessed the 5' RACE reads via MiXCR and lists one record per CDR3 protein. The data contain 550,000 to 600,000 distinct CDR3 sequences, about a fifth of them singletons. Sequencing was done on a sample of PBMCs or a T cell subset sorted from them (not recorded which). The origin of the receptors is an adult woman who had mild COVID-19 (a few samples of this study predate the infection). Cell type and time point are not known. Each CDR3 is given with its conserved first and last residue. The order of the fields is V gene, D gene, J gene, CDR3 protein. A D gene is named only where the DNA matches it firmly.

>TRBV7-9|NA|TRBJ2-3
CASSFRVSTDTQYF
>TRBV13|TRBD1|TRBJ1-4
CASSLEGQGAPRDEKLFF
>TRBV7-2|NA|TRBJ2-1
CASSFPLGLSNEQFF
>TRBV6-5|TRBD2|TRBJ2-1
CASSYSRTSTYNEQFF
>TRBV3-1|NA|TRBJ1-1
CASSPEAGRDTEAFF
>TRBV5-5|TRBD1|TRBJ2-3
CASSQGTALTDTQYF
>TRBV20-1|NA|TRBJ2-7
CSAATSSYEQYF
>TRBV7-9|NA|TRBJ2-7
CASSLSASVHEQYF
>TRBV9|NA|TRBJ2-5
CASSVDRQETQYF
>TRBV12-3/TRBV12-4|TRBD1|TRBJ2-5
CASSLRQGSETQYF
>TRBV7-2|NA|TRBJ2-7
CASSPDGYYEQYF
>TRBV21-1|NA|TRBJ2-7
CASSREGFGRNSYEQYF
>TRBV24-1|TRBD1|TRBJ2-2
CATSDLPTGANTGELFF
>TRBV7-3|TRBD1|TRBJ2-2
CASSLSGTRDSSYHMNTGELFF
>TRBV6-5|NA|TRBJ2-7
CASSLTRRTYEQYF
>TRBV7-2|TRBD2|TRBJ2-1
CASSLRGTSGYNEQFF
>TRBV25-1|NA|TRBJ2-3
CASTYTDTQYF
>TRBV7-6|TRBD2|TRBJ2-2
CASSSGLAGGELFF
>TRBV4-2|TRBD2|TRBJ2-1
CASSQEQLAGLQSYNEQFF
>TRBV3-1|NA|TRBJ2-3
CASSPTGLSTDTQYF
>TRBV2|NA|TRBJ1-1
CASSVQPNTEAFF
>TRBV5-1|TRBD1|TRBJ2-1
CASSSLPGQGANEQFF
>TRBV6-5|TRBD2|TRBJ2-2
CASSPWLAANTGELFF
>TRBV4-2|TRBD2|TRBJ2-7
CASSPDPAGTSGFHEQYF
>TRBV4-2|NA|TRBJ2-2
CASSQSPTGELFF
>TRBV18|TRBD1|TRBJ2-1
CASSPSTGGINEQFF
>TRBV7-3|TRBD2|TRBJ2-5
CASSRSGGYQETQYF
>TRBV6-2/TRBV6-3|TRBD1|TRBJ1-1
CASSTGTGAGEAFF
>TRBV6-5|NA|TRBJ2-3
CASSYSYGGEARTDTQYF
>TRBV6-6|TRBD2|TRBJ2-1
CASRGGTSGGATYNEQFF
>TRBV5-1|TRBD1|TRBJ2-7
CASAGTEPYEQYF